This entry lists 25 T cell receptor beta chains sequenced from one sample in a study of somatic mutations in cytotoxic T cells in rheumatoid arthritis (dated 2017 in TCRdb). Library preparation was by the immunoSEQ multiplex PCR assay. As stored in TCRdb, this immuneACCESS dataset retains in-frame rearrangements with V and J assigned. A fraction of the clones does not appear; measured against another copy, unresolved V genes explain less than half of the discrepancy, and the remainder lacks a known reason. The sample records about 7,000 clones, approximately 55% of which are singletons. The top ten clonotypes cover under 30% of the sample. Material: CD8+ T cells sorted from blood. These receptor sequences come from a woman in her thirties or forties in good health.

The rearrangement links TRBV29-1 to TRBJ2-1; a weak D match, TRBD1 (6 bases). Deletions cut 7 bases from V and 13 bases from J, with 20 bases between. This CDR3 contains 12 residues. In germline, CDR1 is SQVTM, CDR2 ANQGSEA. In DNA, the CDR3 is TGCAGCGCTGCAAGACAGGAGGTGGGCCAGTTCTTC. Translating it yields CSAARQEVGQFF.

This clone has more than one count but fewer than ten. The rearrangement uses TRBV5-6 and TRBJ2-3; a weak D match, TRBD1 (5 bases). There are 16 residues in the CDR3. V shed 4 bases and J shed 6 bases, with 21 bases lying between them. Germline V CDR1 and CDR2: SGHDT, YYEEEE. DNA of the CDR3: TGTGCCAGCAGCACCTCCCCTGGAGACAGATTGGATACGCAGTATTTT. Translation gives CASSTSPGDRLDTQYF.

The chain carries TRBV28 and TRBJ2-3; TRBD2 agrees at 7 bases. The CDR3 is made up of 14 amino acids. CDR1 and CDR2 from the germline V gene are MDHEN and SYDVKM. Unmatched junction bases numbered 6, after V lost 6 bases and J lost 3 bases. The CDR3 region has the DNA TGTGCCAGCAGCAAATCAGCGGGAACAGATACGCAGTATTTT. This encodes CASSKSAGTDTQYF.

This clone was counted once. The chain uses TRBV13 and TRBJ2-1, with 12 bases fitting TRBD2. Trimming took 5 bases from V and 7 from J; bases not matched to a gene: 27. This CDR3 region has 22 residues. Germline CDR1 reads PRHDT; CDR2 reads FYEKMQ (reference sequence). CDR3 amino acids: CASSPGLAGARGFEIGGNEQFF. The CDR3 DNA follows: TGTGCCAGCAGCCCGGGACTAGCGGGCGCCCGAGGCTTCGAGATTGGGGGGAATGAGCAGTTCTTC.

This CDR3 reads CASSSSGSGNTIYF. CDR3 in DNA: TGTGCCAGCAGCTCTTCAGGGTCCGGAAACACCATATATTTT. The chain carries TRBV7-6 and TRBJ1-3; maybe TRBD1 (5 bases). The CDR3 totals 14 residues. The V gene's germline CDR1 is SGHVS and CDR2 FNYEAQ. Between the trimmed V and J ends, which lost 4 bases and 4 bases, there was a span of 11 bases.

The rearrangement uses TRBV27 and TRBJ2-5; 8 bases are shared with TRBD1. The CDR3 sequence is 15 residues long. Germline CDR1 MNHEY, CDR2 SMNVEV (reference sequence). The V gene end was trimmed by 2 bases and the J gene end by 7 bases; junction bases not matched to a gene: 9. The CDR3: CASSLLGQEGGTQYF. CDR3 in DNA: TGTGCCAGCAGTTTACTGGGACAGGAAGGGGGGACCCAGTACTTC.

This chain links TRBV5-1 with TRBJ2-2, with 11 bases lining up with TRBD1. CDR1 and CDR2 from the germline V gene are SGHRS and YFSETQ. This CDR3 contains 17 residues. V trimming: 0 bases; J trimming: 5 bases; junction bases outside the gene matches: 6. In DNA form, the CDR3 reads TGCGCCAGCAGCTTGGCCGGACAGGGGGCGGTAACCGGGGAGCTGTTTTTT. This gives the protein CASSLAGQGAVTGELFF.

V is TRBV4-1 and J is TRBJ2-7, with D perhaps TRBD1 (6 bases). The CDR3 spans 14 residues. Germline CDR1 is MGHRA and CDR2 is YSYEKL. The V gene lost 5 bases and the J gene lost 1 base, with 12 bases spanning the gap. The DNA for the CDR3 is TGCGCCAGCAGCATCACGACAGGTTCCTACGAGCAGTACTTC. Encoded protein: CASSITTGSYEQYF.

This chain uses TRBV10-3 with TRBJ2-1; 8 bases match TRBD2. The junction had 9 bases not matched to a gene; V was cut back by 6 bases and J by 8 bases. This CDR3 is 14 amino acids long. Germline CDR1 is ENHRY and CDR2 is SYGVKD. In DNA, the CDR3 is TGTGCCATCAGGCCCGGGACTAGTGGCTATGAGCAGTTCTTC. The encoded protein is CAIRPGTSGYEQFF.

J is TRBJ1-1 and V is TRBV2; D not certain. Per the germline V gene, CDR1 is SNHLY and CDR2 is FYNNEI. The CDR3 has 11 residues. V was cut by 6 bases and J by 6 bases, with 8 bases left in between. CDR3 nucleotides: TGTGCCAGCAGGGGGTCACCTGAAGCTTTCTTT. Amino acids: CASRGSPEAFF.

This chain uses TRBV6-5 with TRBJ1-1; possibly TRBD1 for D (5 bases). V was clipped by 0 bases and J by 7 bases, with 12 bases between them. Germline CDR1 MNHEY, CDR2 SVGAGI. The CDR3 has 14 residues. CDR3 amino acids: CASSYSTGLDEAFF. CDR3 in DNA: TGTGCCAGCAGTTACTCCACAGGTCTGGATGAAGCTTTCTTT.

The rearrangement uses TRBV6-1 and TRBJ2-1, with D unclear. Trimming took off 6 bases at V and 1 base at J, with 10 bases between the two ends. Germline CDR1 is MNHNS and CDR2 is SASEGT. The length of the CDR3 is 14 residues. CDR3 loop: CASRDRSSYNEQFF. The CDR3 DNA reads as TGTGCCAGCAGAGACCGATCTTCCTACAATGAGCAGTTCTTC.

This rearrangement joins TRBV11-3 to TRBJ1-2; D unresolved. CDR1 SGHNT and CDR2 YENEEA come from the germline V gene. Trimming cost V 5 bases and J 4 bases, with 8 bases left between them. The CDR3 consists of 12 residues. This chain's CDR3 is CASSPLGYGYTF. The CDR3 DNA reads TGTGCCAGCAGCCCCCTGGGCTATGGCTACACCTTC. The full variable domain, with the rest looked up from reference TRBV11-3 and TRBJ1-2, is EAGVVQSPRYKIIEKKQPVAFWCNPISGHNTLYWYLQNLGQGPELLIRYENEEAVDDSQLPKDRFSAERLKGVDSTLKIQPAELGDSAVYLCASSPLGYGYTFGSGTRLTVV.

This CDR3 is CASSLIGHTGELFF. The CDR3 DNA is TGTGCCAGCAGCTTGATCGGGCACACCGGGGAGCTGTTTTTT. This chain connects TRBV5-4 to TRBJ2-2; D gene ambiguous. The CDR3 sequence is 14 residues long. V was pared by 1 base and J by 3 bases, with 7 bases between. Germline V CDR1 and CDR2: SGHNT, YYREEE (reference sequence).

The J gene is TRBJ1-1, the V gene TRBV18, with D hard to call. Germline CDR1 reads KGHSH; CDR2 reads LQKENI. Between the trimmed V and J ends, which lost 2 bases and 0 bases, there was a span of 19 bases. The CDR3 has 18 residues. In nucleotides, the CDR3 is TGTGCCAGCTCACCAATCGGCAAAGCTCTACGATTGAACACTGAAGCTTTCTTT. Protein: CASSPIGKALRLNTEAFF. Using reference TRBV18 and TRBJ1-1 for the parts outside the CDR3, the full variable domain is NAGVMQNPRHLVRRRGQEARLRCSPMKGHSHVYWYRQLPEEGLKFMVYLQKENIIDESGMPKERFSAEFPKEGPSILRIQQVVRGDSAAYFCASSPIGKALRLNTEAFFGQGTRLTVV.

The sample holds a few counts of this clone. CDR3 bases: TGTGCCAGCAGTGACTTTGTAGGGTCAAATGAGCAGTTCTTC. It translates to CASSDFVGSNEQFF. V gene TRBV6-4 combines with J gene TRBJ2-1; D is unclear. The CDR3 length is 14 residues. Trimming took off 1 base at V and 7 bases at J, with 11 bases between the two ends. From germline, CDR1 is MRHNA and CDR2 SNTAGT.

This clone is medium-sized (0.01 to 0.1%) in the sample. The chain employs TRBV27 and TRBJ1-1; D gene uncertain. Germline-derived CDR1 and CDR2 are MNHEY and SMNVEV (reference sequence). The ends were cut back, 7 bases at V and 0 bases at J, with 9 bases in the middle. The CDR3 length is 13 residues. The CDR3 DNA reads as TGTGCCAGCAAAGTAGGATTGAACACTGAAGCTTTCTTT. Translating it yields CASKVGLNTEAFF.

V usage is TRBV7-9 and J usage is TRBJ2-1; 11 nucleotides match TRBD2. J gave up 7 bases and V 5 bases, and 13 bases lay outside the gene matches. Germline V CDR1 and CDR2: SEHNR, FQNEAQ (reference sequence). The CDR3 runs to 17 residues. CDR3 amino acids: CASSLKTLAGVINEQFF. CDR3 DNA sequence: TGTGCCAGCAGCCTGAAAACACTAGCGGGAGTTATTAATGAGCAGTTCTTC.

V gene TRBV7-6 combines with J gene TRBJ2-7; a possible D gene is TRBD1 (7 bases). The CDR3 has 15 residues. Germline CDR1 is SGHVS and CDR2 is FNYEAQ. Between the trimmed V and J ends, which lost 2 bases and 0 bases, there was a span of 11 bases. In DNA, the CDR3 is TGTGCCAGCAGCTTATACCAGGGGGGCTCCTACGAGCAGTACTTC. Translated, it gives CASSLYQGGSYEQYF.

The chain combines TRBV6-6 with TRBJ1-4, with 7 bases aligning to TRBD1. The CDR3 sequence is 13 residues long. From germline, CDR1 is MNHNY and CDR2 SVGAGI (reference sequence). V lost 8 bases to trimming and J lost 6 bases; unmatched junction nucleotides: 6. This CDR3 is CASRQGGYEKLFF. The CDR3 nucleotides are TGTGCCAGCCGACAGGGAGGGTATGAAAAACTGTTTTTT.

The chain is built from TRBV7-2 and TRBJ2-1, with a weak D call TRBD2 (7 bases). The CDR3 is 15 amino acids. V shed 0 bases and J shed 7 bases, with 13 bases lying between them. Germline V gene sequence: CDR1 SGHTA, CDR2 FQGNSA. CDR3 in DNA: TGTGCCAGCAGCTTAGCGGGAGGGGGGTTAAATGAGCAGTTCTTC. Encoded protein: CASSLAGGGLNEQFF.

The gene calls are TRBV10-2 and TRBJ2-1; no clear D. Trimming pared 3 bases from V and 3 bases from J, leaving 0 bases between. The CDR3 spans 11 residues. The germline gives CDR1 WSHSY, CDR2 SAAADI. The CDR3 reads CASSDYNEQFF. For the CDR3, the DNA is TGCGCCAGCAGTGACTACAATGAGCAGTTCTTC.

Only one count was recorded for this clone. J is TRBJ1-2 and V is TRBV30, with D possibly TRBD1 on 6 matching bases. Deletions cut 7 bases from V and 4 bases from J, with 16 bases between. Germline V CDR1 and CDR2: GTSNPN, SVGIG (reference sequence). The CDR3 is 13 amino acids. This chain's CDR3 is CAFLGGESYGYTF. CDR3 nucleotides: TGTGCCTTCCTAGGGGGGGAGAGCTATGGCTACACCTTC.

The genes are TRBV10-2 and TRBJ2-7; D perhaps matches TRBD2 (7 bases). Looked up from germline, CDR1 is WSHSY and CDR2 is SAAADI. The ends were cut back, 2 bases at V and 5 bases at J, with 19 bases in the middle. The CDR3 runs 16 residues. The CDR3 sequence is CASSEEGGGTKNEQYF. CDR3 in DNA: TGCGCCAGCAGTGAGGAGGGGGGAGGGACCAAGAACGAGCAGTACTTC.

The rearrangement uses TRBV13 and TRBJ2-1; weak D call: TRBD1 (5 bases). The CDR3 is 15 residues long. The V gene's germline CDR1 is PRHDT and CDR2 FYEKMQ (reference sequence). The V end was cut by 1 base, the J end by 3 bases, with 10 bases between. This chain's CDR3 is CASSLEGAGYNEQFF. As DNA, the CDR3 is TGTGCCAGCAGCTTAGAAGGGGCCGGCTACAATGAGCAGTTCTTC.